This T cell receptor beta chain was identified during a study of PD-L1 blockade in urothelial cancer. Profiling relied on immunoSEQ multiplex PCR, and the TCRdb table lists in-frame clones only, not all of them. The table records 83,000 or so clones, 70% to 90% of them present only once. The CDR3 is made up of 12 amino acids. Per the germline V gene, CDR1 is SGHTA and CDR2 is FQGNSA. Trimming cost V 1 base and J 6 bases, with 7 bases left between them. Time point meaning: peripheral blood 6 weeks after treatment start. A total of 1 to 8 samples per patient were collected pretreatment and on-treatment.

The receptor was isolated from a man in his sixties or seventies with urothelial cancer. The sample here was PBMCs, taken around atezolizumab (anti-PD-L1) treatment. This chain links TRBV7-2 with TRBJ2-7; D is uncertain. Here the CDR3 DNA reads TGTGCCAGCAGCTTAGTTCTACGCGAGCAGTACTTC. Its protein product is CASSLVLREQYF.